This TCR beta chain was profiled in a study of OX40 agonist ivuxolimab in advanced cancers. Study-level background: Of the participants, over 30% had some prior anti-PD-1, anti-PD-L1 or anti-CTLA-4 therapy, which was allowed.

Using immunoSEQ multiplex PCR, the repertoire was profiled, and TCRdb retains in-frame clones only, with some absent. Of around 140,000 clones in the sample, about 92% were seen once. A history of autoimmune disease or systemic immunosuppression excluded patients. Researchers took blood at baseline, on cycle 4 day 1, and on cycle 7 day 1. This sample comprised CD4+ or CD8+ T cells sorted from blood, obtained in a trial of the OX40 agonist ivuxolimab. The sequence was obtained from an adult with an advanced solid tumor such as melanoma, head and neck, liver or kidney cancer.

The CDR3 sequence: CASRRGVGSGYTF. CDR3 DNA sequence: TGTGCCAGCAGGCGAGGGGTGGGAAGTGGCTACACCTTC. The rearrangement joins TRBV6-1 to TRBJ1-2, with D possibly matching TRBD1 (5 bases). V was cut by 6 bases and J by 7 bases, with 15 bases left in between. Germline lookup yields CDR1 MNHNS and CDR2 SASEGT. This CDR3 is built from 13 residues.